These 11 T cell receptor beta chains were all obtained from the same sample, sequenced in a study of CD8+CD57+ T cells in acquired aplastic anemia listed by TCRdb under 2018. TCRdb records Illumina HiSeq 2000 as the sequencer. Genomic DNA served as template for TCR beta VDJ combination and CDR3 sequence profiling. TCRdb's own reprocessing of the public reads used fastp at Q25 and MiXCR and kept productive beta chains. Entries that share a CDR3 protein sequence are merged under the most common genes and DNA. The sample includes tens of thousands of distinct CDR3 sequences, with more than 40% observed a single time. Around 63% of the sample comes from the top ten. The sequencing input was sorted CD4+, CD8+, or CD8+CD57+ T cells (not recorded which) from PBMCs. The receptors stem from a human donor in good health, serving as a control.

This clonotype was recorded a few times. The chain uses TRBV3-1 and TRBJ1-2, with 8 bases matching TRBD1. Germline V gene lookup returns CDR1 LGHDT and CDR2 YNNKEL (reference sequence). The CDR3 has 18 amino acids. Trimming took 0 bases from V and 5 from J; bases not matched to a gene: 14. The CDR3 nucleotides read TGTGCCAGCAGCCAAGACGGGTCGCGGACAGGGCCCCCTTATGGCTACACCTTC. Amino acids: CASSQDGSRTGPPYGYTF.

Remarks on this clonotype: Mismatch with germline at one junction end may stem from a read error. The chain has TRBV6-1 and TRBJ1-2; D uncertain. The CDR3 spans 12 residues. Per the germline V gene, CDR1 is MNHNS and CDR2 is SASEGT. The CDR3 nucleotides read TGTGCCATCAGTGAAGATGTCTATGGCTACACCTTC. Residues: CAISEDVYGYTF.

This clonotype was counted once. The genes are TRBV5-1 and TRBJ2-3; 8 nucleotides align to TRBD2. The CDR3 runs to 17 residues. The V gene end was trimmed by 4 bases and the J gene end by 0 bases; junction bases not matched to a gene: 10. The germline gives CDR1 SGHRS, CDR2 YFSETQ. DNA for the CDR3: TGCGCCAGCAGCCCGGGAGGGAGGAGATCTAGCACAGATACGCAGTATTTT. The encoded protein is CASSPGGRRSSTDTQYF.

This clonotype was found many times. V is TRBV11-2 and J is TRBJ2-7, with a possible D match to TRBD2 (6 bases). The CDR3 sequence is 13 residues long. V was clipped by 3 bases and J by 9 bases, with 15 bases between them. CDR1 and CDR2 (germline): SGHAT, FQNNGV. CDR3: CASSLEGRDGQYF. In DNA, the CDR3 is TGTGCCAGCAGCTTGGAGGGGCGAGACGGGCAGTACTTC.

This clonotype showed up just a few times. The rearrangement uses TRBV10-3 and TRBJ1-1, with D hard to call. CDR1 and CDR2 from the germline V gene are ENHRY and SYGVKD. The ends were cut back, 4 bases at V and 2 bases at J, with 11 bases in the middle. The CDR3 is made up of 14 amino acids. CDR3 coding DNA: TGTGCCATCAGTGTTGAGGGTCGTAACACTGAAGCTTTCTTT. This gives the protein CAISVEGRNTEAFF.

CDR3 DNA: TGTGCCAGCAGTTCAAACAATCAGCCCCAGCATTTT. This encodes CASSSNNQPQHF. The chain couples TRBV12-3 or TRBV12-4 to TRBJ1-5, with unresolved D. The CDR3 contains 12 residues. V was clipped by 4 bases and J by 3 bases, with 4 bases between them.

V usage is TRBV27 and J usage is TRBJ1-5; D unclear. Trimming shortened V by 0 bases and J by 6 bases, and 6 bases separated the two germline ends. The length of the CDR3 is 13 residues. The germline V gene has CDR1 MNHEY and CDR2 SMNVEV (reference sequence). The CDR3 reads CASSLSTFQPQHF. CDR3 sequence (DNA): TGTGCCAGCAGTTTATCCACGTTTCAGCCCCAGCATTTT.

CDR3: CASSINSPGEQYF. The CDR3 region has the DNA TGTGCCAGTAGTATAAATTCCCCGGGCGAGCAGTACTTC. J is TRBJ2-7 and V is TRBV19, with D unclear. CDR1 is LNHDA, CDR2 SQIVND, per germline (reference sequence). This CDR3 region has 13 residues. V dropped 2 bases and J dropped 6 bases, with 11 bases sitting between them.

This clonotype was counted once. The rearrangement links TRBV11-1 to TRBJ1-4; D is perhaps TRBD1 (6 bases). Germline CDR1 reads SGHAT; CDR2 reads FQDESV (reference sequence). The germline V and J ends were trimmed by 6 bases and 7 bases, with 21 bases remaining between them. The CDR3 has 16 amino acids. CDR3 residues: CASSESGQPNGEKLFF. CDR3 coding DNA: TGTGCCAGCAGTGAATCAGGACAGCCGAACGGTGAAAAACTGTTTTTT.

This clonotype was seen ten or more times. This chain joins TRBV5-1 and TRBJ2-7, with D possibly matching TRBD1 (5 bases). Germline lookup yields CDR1 SGHRS and CDR2 YFSETQ. V lost 4 bases and J 6 bases, leaving 8 bases between the germline ends. CDR3 size: 11 residues. CDR3 nucleotides: TGCGCCAGCAGCAAGGGGTCCGAGCAGTACTTC. This sequence encodes CASSKGSEQYF.

This clonotype was seen only a few times. This chain uses TRBV6-5 with TRBJ2-5, with D perhaps TRBD2 (6 bases). CDR1 is MNHEY, CDR2 SVGAGI, per germline. The CDR3 runs 17 residues. Trimming stripped 0 bases from V and 5 bases from J, with 19 bases between. CDR3 region: CASSYSNPGEGWETQYF. The CDR3 region has the DNA TGTGCCAGCAGTTACTCCAACCCGGGGGAAGGTTGGGAGACCCAGTACTTC.